The 31 T cell receptor beta chains below come from one sample, sequenced in a study of shared T cell receptors in the human thymus. Measured with immunoSEQ multiplex PCR; TCRdb has only the in-frame clones, and not every one. The table records about 380,000 clones, roughly 94% of them present only once. Sample: thymocytes. The receptors shown here come from a human donor.

The rearrangement links TRBV11-2 to TRBJ2-1, with 14 nucleotides matching TRBD2. With 3 bases clipped from V and 4 bases from J, the junction kept 11 bases outside the gene matches. Germline CDR1 reads SGHAT; CDR2 reads FQNNGV. This CDR3 has 19 amino acids. CDR3 nucleotide sequence: TGTGCCAGCAGCTTGACTGTCGGGACTAGCGGGAGACTGTACAATGAGCAGTTCTTC. It yields the protein CASSLTVGTSGRLYNEQFF.

The chain employs TRBV7-2 and TRBJ1-4; D is possibly TRBD1 (6 bases). The CDR3 contains 14 residues. The V end was cut by 9 bases, the J end by 6 bases, with 17 bases between. CDR1 is SGHTA and CDR2 is FQGNSA in the germline V gene. DNA for the CDR3: TGTGCCAGTACCATTAAGGGGGGGGATGAAAAACTGTTTTTT. It encodes CASTIKGGDEKLFF.

The rearrangement joins TRBV7-8 to TRBJ1-5; 7 bases are shared with TRBD1. V lost 5 bases and J lost 10; bases outside the gene matches: 14. Germline V gene sequence: CDR1 SGHVS, CDR2 FQNEAQ. The CDR3 contains 15 residues. Here the CDR3 DNA reads TGTGCCAGCAGCCGCCTCGGGGACAGAGGTCTTCCCCAGCATTTT. Translated: CASSRLGDRGLPQHF.

The sample holds one count of this clone. The rearrangement links TRBV6-4 to TRBJ1-5; possible D gene TRBD1, 6 bases. V lost 0 bases to trimming and J lost 4 bases, with 10 bases between them. Germline CDR1 MRHNA, CDR2 SNTAGT. This CDR3 spans 15 amino acids. Here the CDR3 reads CASSDSDRENQPQHF. In nucleotides, the CDR3 is TGTGCCAGCAGTGACTCGGACAGAGAGAATCAGCCCCAGCATTTT.

This rearrangement joins TRBV19 to TRBJ2-1; D may be TRBD2 (5 bases). Germline CDR1 and CDR2: LNHDA and SQIVND (reference sequence). V gave up 5 bases and J gave up 2 bases, with 22 bases separating them. The CDR3 loop spans 18 amino acids. The CDR3 sequence is CASSCALVIENTYNEQFF. The CDR3 DNA reads TGTGCCAGTAGTTGTGCACTAGTGATTGAGAACACCTACAATGAGCAGTTCTTC.

The CDR3, as DNA: TGTGCCAGTAGTATCCGAGGGGGCGGGAACACTGAAGCTTTCTTT. Amino acid sequence: CASSIRGGGNTEAFF. The rearrangement uses TRBV19 and TRBJ1-1; 7 bases fit TRBD1. Germline V lookup: CDR1 LNHDA, CDR2 SQIVND (reference sequence). The V gene end was trimmed by 3 bases and the J gene end by 1 base; junction bases not matched to a gene: 5. This CDR3 has 15 amino acids.

The chain couples TRBV7-2 to TRBJ2-1, with D uncertain. This CDR3 has 14 amino acids. Germline-derived CDR1 and CDR2 are SGHTA and FQGNSA. Trimming left V 3 bases short and J 0 bases short, with 6 bases between. Here the CDR3 reads CASSLGSSYNEQFF. The CDR3 DNA sequence: TGTGCCAGCAGCTTGGGTAGCTCCTACAATGAGCAGTTCTTC.

V usage is TRBV6-6 and J usage is TRBJ2-1; D is perhaps TRBD2 (5 bases). The germline V gene has CDR1 MNHNY and CDR2 SVGAGI (reference sequence). The CDR3 is 16 residues long. V was pared by 8 bases and J by 9 bases, with 26 bases between. The CDR3 is CASGTRTRGTHAEQFF. Written as DNA, the CDR3 is TGTGCCAGCGGAACGCGAACTAGAGGAACACACGCTGAGCAGTTCTTC.

The chain joins TRBV14 to TRBJ1-2; 11 nucleotides line up with TRBD1. After removal of 4 bases from V and 4 bases from J, the junction contained 5 bases not matched to a gene. Germline-derived CDR1 and CDR2 are SGHDN and FVKESK. The CDR3 contains 15 residues. The CDR3 sequence: CASSLWTGGGYGYTF. The CDR3 region has the DNA TGTGCCAGCAGCCTGTGGACAGGGGGCGGCTATGGCTACACCTTC.

The chain joins TRBV7-9 to TRBJ2-7; 12 bases align to TRBD2. The CDR3 has 17 residues. The V and J ends lost 2 bases and 5 bases, in that order; junction bases with no gene match: 10. Germline CDR1 SEHNR, CDR2 FQNEAQ (reference sequence). DNA of the CDR3: TGTGCCAGCAGCTTACCAAATCTAGCGGGAGGGATCAACGAGCAGTACTTC. It is translated as CASSLPNLAGGINEQYF. Looking up the rest from reference TRBV7-9 and TRBJ2-7 gives the full variable domain: DTGVSQNPRHKITKRGQNVTFRCDPISEHNRLYWYRQTLGQGPEFLTYFQNEAQLEKSRLLSDRFSAERPKGSFSTLEIQRTEQGDSAMYLCASSLPNLAGGINEQYFGPGTRLTVT.

The chain recombines TRBV10-3 with TRBJ1-1; D is possibly TRBD1 (6 bases). V gave up 2 bases and J gave up 0 bases, with 10 bases separating them. Germline V gives CDR1 ENHRY, CDR2 SYGVKD. The CDR3 extends over 15 amino acids. CDR3 sequence: CAISEPDRVNTEAFF. The CDR3 DNA reads TGTGCCATCAGTGAGCCGGACAGAGTGAACACTGAAGCTTTCTTT.

The chain links TRBV29-1 to TRBJ1-1; D not certain. CDR1 and CDR2 (germline): SQVTM, ANQGSEA. The CDR3 is 14 amino acids. The V end lost 2 bases, the J end lost 0 bases, and 10 bases lay between the germline ends. The CDR3 sequence: CSVERRSMNTEAFF. DNA for the CDR3: TGCAGCGTTGAAAGGCGGAGTATGAACACTGAAGCTTTCTTT.

The chain uses TRBV29-1 and TRBJ2-5; no definite D call. V was trimmed by 3 bases and J by 5 bases, leaving 13 bases between them. The CDR3 contains 13 residues. Germline assignment: CDR1 SQVTM and CDR2 ANQGSEA. The CDR3 region has the DNA TGCAGCGTTGATCACGGGCAACTGGAGACCCAGTACTTC. Protein sequence: CSVDHGQLETQYF.

This clone was detected only once. V and J are TRBV18 and TRBJ2-7, with 11 bases identical to TRBD2. Germline V gives CDR1 KGHSH, CDR2 LQKENI. After removal of 3 bases from V and 5 bases from J, the junction contained 18 bases not matched to a gene. This CDR3 region has 19 residues. In DNA, the CDR3 is TGTGCCAGCTCACCGAGGTTATTCAGGGGGCCGGGACTAGCGGACGAGCAGTACTTC. Encoded protein: CASSPRLFRGPGLADEQYF.

The chain uses TRBV19 and TRBJ2-1; the match to TRBD2 covers 7 bases. This CDR3 is built from 19 residues. Germline V gene lookup returns CDR1 LNHDA and CDR2 SQIVND (reference sequence). The ends lost 2 bases at V and 0 bases at J; junction bases unmatched: 13. Here the CDR3 reads CASSIKPPVAGPSYNEQFF. The CDR3 region has the DNA TGTGCCAGTAGTATAAAGCCCCCGGTAGCGGGTCCCTCCTACAATGAGCAGTTCTTC. Looking up the rest from reference TRBV19 and TRBJ2-1 gives the full variable domain: DGGITQSPKYLFRKEGQNVTLSCEQNLNHDAMYWYRQDPGQGLRLIYYSQIVNDFQKGDIAEGYSVSREKKESFPLTVTSAQKNPTAFYLCASSIKPPVAGPSYNEQFFGPGTRLTVL.

The chain uses TRBV4-2 and TRBJ2-5, with 9 nucleotides matching TRBD2. The CDR3 is 17 residues long. Germline CDR1 and CDR2: LGHNA and YNFKEQ. V was clipped by 0 bases and J by 1 base; unmatched bases: 6. The CDR3 DNA follows: TGTGCCAGCAGCCAAGATCAGGAGCGGGGGGTCCAAGAGACCCAGTACTTC. As protein: CASSQDQERGVQETQYF.

This clone has just one count. The chain uses TRBV18 and TRBJ2-7; TRBD1 or TRBD2 may be the D gene (6 bases each). Germline CDR1 is KGHSH and CDR2 is LQKENI. This CDR3 region has 16 residues. V lost 3 bases to trimming and J lost 1 base, with 16 bases between them. Here the CDR3 reads CASSPPPGAVSYEQYF. CDR3 coding DNA: TGTGCCAGCTCACCCCCTCCGGGGGCGGTTTCCTACGAGCAGTACTTC.

The DNA of the CDR3 is TGTGCCAGCAGCTCCCTTAAAGACGGACTAGCGTTACAAGAGACCCAGTACTTC. Translation gives CASSSLKDGLALQETQYF. The chain is built from TRBV14 and TRBJ2-5; 9 bases agree with TRBD2. Germline CDR1 SGHDN, CDR2 FVKESK. Trimming cost V 5 bases and J 2 bases; bases outside gene matches: 15. This CDR3 has 18 amino acids.

The chain has TRBV29-1 and TRBJ2-5, with 8 bases aligning to TRBD2. TRBJ2-7 explains the end of the DNA better; the J call may be wrong. This CDR3 comprises 14 residues. In germline, CDR1 is SQVTM, CDR2 ANQGSEA. The CDR3 loop is CSVGPSGPGYEQYF. CDR3 sequence (DNA): TGCAGCGTTGGCCCTAGCGGGCCAGGCTACGAGCAGTACTTC.

To note about this clone: Other DNA sequences from this sample encode an identical CDR3 as well. The chain uses TRBV20-1 and TRBJ1-1; D remains ambiguous. Trimming cost V 1 base and J 10 bases, with 7 bases left between them. The CDR3 is 10 amino acids. CDR1 and CDR2 from the germline V gene are DFQATT and SNEGSKA (reference sequence). CDR3 DNA: TGCAGTGCTAGAGGGATGGGAGCTTTCTTT. Its protein product is CSARGMGAFF.

V usage is TRBV5-1 and J usage is TRBJ2-1; 9 nucleotides agree with TRBD2. The CDR3 totals 16 residues. With V trimmed by 6 bases and J by 4 bases, 11 bases remained unmatched. CDR1 SGHRS and CDR2 YFSETQ come from the germline V gene. The CDR3 coding sequence is TGCGCCAGCATGGGGTCTAGCGGGGAAGGGTACAATGAGCAGTTCTTC. Its protein is CASMGSSGEGYNEQFF.

This chain connects TRBV15 to TRBJ1-2, with a possible D match to TRBD1 (6 bases). This CDR3 spans 16 amino acids. CDR1 is LNHNV and CDR2 is YYDKDF in the germline V gene (reference sequence). The V end was cut by 0 bases, the J end by 5 bases, with 16 bases between. This chain's CDR3 is CATSREGAQDPYGYTF. DNA for the CDR3: TGTGCCACCAGCAGAGAGGGGGCGCAGGACCCTTATGGCTACACCTTC.

The gene calls are TRBV5-1 and TRBJ2-7, with 9 bases identical to TRBD1. The V segment lost 1 base and the J segment 4 bases; nucleotides outside the gene matches: 6. The germline CDR1 and CDR2 sequences are SGHRS and YFSETQ. The length of the CDR3 is 15 residues. CDR3 sequence (DNA): TGCGCCAGCAGCTTGCCAGGACAGGGGTGGTACGAGCAGTACTTC. Translation gives CASSLPGQGWYEQYF.

In DNA, the CDR3 is TGTGCCAGCAGCACGGTGACAGCCTCTGAGCCCCAGCATTTT. Its protein is CASSTVTASEPQHF. This chain joins TRBV28 and TRBJ1-5; D is perhaps TRBD1 (5 bases). Germline V CDR1 and CDR2: MDHEN, SYDVKM. The CDR3 length is 14 residues. V was clipped by 6 bases and J by 8 bases, with 17 bases between them.

This clone came up a few times. V is TRBV19 and J is TRBJ1-1; D may be TRBD1 (5 bases). This CDR3 spans 16 amino acids. CDR1 and CDR2 from the germline V gene are LNHDA and SQIVND (reference sequence). V was pared by 2 bases and J by 1 base, with 14 bases between. This chain's CDR3 is CASSIPGGEPNTEAFF. The CDR3 bases are TGTGCCAGTAGTATACCTGGGGGGGAACCGAACACTGAAGCTTTCTTT.

V is TRBV7-6 and J is TRBJ1-5, with TRBD1 matching 8 bases. CDR3 size: 16 residues. The V segment lost 1 base and the J segment 6 bases; nucleotides outside the gene matches: 8. Germline V CDR1 and CDR2: SGHVS, FNYEAQ. CDR3: CASSLEQGANGQPQHF. CDR3 DNA sequence: TGTGCCAGCAGCTTAGAGCAGGGGGCAAACGGTCAGCCCCAGCATTTT.

The V gene is TRBV5-4, the J gene TRBJ1-2; D might be TRBD1 (5 bases). The V end lost 4 bases, the J end lost 2 bases, and 15 bases lay between the germline ends. The CDR3 has 15 residues. Looked up from germline, CDR1 is SGHNT and CDR2 is YYREEE (reference sequence). This chain's CDR3 is CASSNRPGLNYGYTF. The CDR3 nucleotides read TGTGCCAGCAGCAACCGTCCGGGGCTAAACTATGGCTACACCTTC.

The rearrangement joins TRBV5-8 to TRBJ2-7; 10 bases are shared with TRBD1. The junction had 7 bases not matched to a gene; V was cut back by 2 bases and J by 2 bases. From germline, CDR1 is SGHTS and CDR2 YDEGEE. This CDR3 has 16 residues. This CDR3 reads CASSLPRQGAAYEQYF. The CDR3 DNA reads TGTGCCAGCAGCTTACCTCGACAGGGGGCGGCCTACGAGCAGTACTTC.

J is TRBJ2-3 and V is TRBV7-2; the match to TRBD2 covers 7 bases. Trimming cost V 5 bases and J 6 bases; bases outside gene matches: 17. The CDR3 covers 17 residues. Per the germline V gene, CDR1 is SGHTA and CDR2 is FQGNSA. Here the CDR3 reads CASSKGVAGETCDTQYF. The CDR3 nucleotides read TGTGCCAGCAGCAAAGGCGTCGCGGGAGAAACGTGCGATACGCAGTATTTT.

CDR3 sequence reads: CASSPDLRETQYF. As DNA, the CDR3 is TGTGCCAGCAGCCCGGATCTTCGGGAGACCCAGTACTTC. The rearrangement joins TRBV27 to TRBJ2-5; no firm D call. This CDR3 region has 13 residues. Trimming cost V 6 bases and J 5 bases, with 13 bases left between them. Germline CDR1 is MNHEY and CDR2 is SMNVEV (reference sequence).

This sequence joins TRBV27 and TRBJ1-5, with 9 bases matching TRBD1. The V and J ends lost 0 bases and 2 bases, in that order; junction bases with no gene match: 5. CDR1 is MNHEY and CDR2 is SMNVEV in the germline V gene (reference sequence). There are 17 residues in the CDR3. CDR3: CASSLSWDRVRNQPQHF. The CDR3 nucleotides read TGTGCCAGCAGTTTATCTTGGGACAGGGTTCGCAATCAGCCCCAGCATTTT.